The clone carrying this T cell receptor (beta chain) was observed a handful of times. What it binds is not known. This sample stems from a study of cytomegalovirus exposure and HLA in healthy donors. The primer mix had 60 Vbeta and 13 Jbeta primers. This table comes from immunoSEQ multiplex PCR, and its TCRdb copy is limited to in-frame clones, with some not included. Seen here are about 88,000 clones, just under 90% observed once, and the top ten hold less than 2.5%. Study observations and caveats: It was reported in a later analysis that an Asian-associated ancestry cluster showed fewer N-insertions than the approximately 670-donor mean. The likely origin of a cluster of highly shared sequence variants was a sequencing artifact.

The receptor comes from a man aged 18-30 years in good health and CMV-seronegative. The sequencing input was PBMCs.

CDR3 loop: CASRASTGPYNEQFF. The CDR3 region has the DNA TGTGCCAGCAGGGCCTCGACAGGGCCCTACAATGAGCAGTTCTTC. The chain links TRBV2 to TRBJ2-1, with 7 bases matching TRBD1. Germline V CDR1 and CDR2: SNHLY, FYNNEI. V lost 6 bases and J lost 2; bases outside the gene matches: 7. This CDR3 contains 15 residues.